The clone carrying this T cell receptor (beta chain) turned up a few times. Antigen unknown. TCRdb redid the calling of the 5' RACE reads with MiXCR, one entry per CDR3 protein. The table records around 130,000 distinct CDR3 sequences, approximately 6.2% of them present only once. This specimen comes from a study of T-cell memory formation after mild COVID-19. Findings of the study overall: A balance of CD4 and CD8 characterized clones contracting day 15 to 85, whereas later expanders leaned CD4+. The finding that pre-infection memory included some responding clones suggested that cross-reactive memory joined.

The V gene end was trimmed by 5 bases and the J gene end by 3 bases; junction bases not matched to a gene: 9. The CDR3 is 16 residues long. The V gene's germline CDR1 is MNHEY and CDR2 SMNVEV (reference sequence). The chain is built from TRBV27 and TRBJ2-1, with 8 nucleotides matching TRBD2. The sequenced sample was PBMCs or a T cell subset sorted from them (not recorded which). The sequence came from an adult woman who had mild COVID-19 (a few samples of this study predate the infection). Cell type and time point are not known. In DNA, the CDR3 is TGTGCCAGCAGTACCTACCTCGCGGGGGGCTACAATGAGCAGTTCTTC. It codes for CASSTYLAGGYNEQFF.